What follows are 21 T cell receptor beta chains derived from one specimen sequenced in a study of control samples from healthy donors and cancer patients. Sequencing was performed with immunoSEQ multiplex PCR; in TCRdb, only in-frame clones are kept and a portion is missing. Among roughly 170,000 clones listed, around 93% were seen once. Sequenced sample: blood. These receptors came from a man aged 18 to 29 in good health.

This rearrangement joins TRBV7-3 to TRBJ2-2; D is unclear. The length of the CDR3 is 15 residues. CDR1 SGHTA and CDR2 FQGTGA come from the germline V gene. Deletions cut 5 bases from V and 0 bases from J, with 10 bases between. CDR3 sequence reads: CASSPTGPNTGELFF. In DNA, the CDR3 is TGTGCCAGCAGCCCCACTGGGCCGAACACCGGGGAGCTGTTTTTT.

This clone was observed a single time. V is TRBV2 and J is TRBJ1-1; TRBD1 is a possible D gene (5 bases). Trimming took 4 bases from V and 2 from J, leaving 11 bases between them. CDR3 length equals 14 residues. Germline loops: CDR1 SNHLY, CDR2 FYNNEI. The CDR3 DNA reads TGTGCCAGCAGTGCAAGGACACTTAACACTGAAGCTTTCTTT. This gives the protein CASSARTLNTEAFF.

V and J are TRBV4-1 and TRBJ1-6, with TRBD1 matching 9 bases. The ends lost 1 base at V and 10 bases at J; junction bases unmatched: 5. Germline loops: CDR1 MGHRA, CDR2 YSYEKL. This CDR3 is 15 amino acids long. The CDR3 coding sequence is TGCGCCAGCAGCCAAGCATGGACAGGGGAATCACCCCTCCACTTT. Amino acid sequence: CASSQAWTGESPLHF.

The chain has TRBV12-5 and TRBJ2-3; D may be TRBD1 (6 bases). V lost 0 bases and J lost 3, with 13 bases in between. This CDR3 region has 16 residues. Germline CDR1 reads LGHNT; CDR2 reads FRNRAP. The CDR3 bases are TGTGCTAGTGGTTTGGTTGTTTCAGGGGTAACAGATACGCAGTATTTT. Translation gives CASGLVVSGVTDTQYF.

The chain links TRBV4-1 to TRBJ1-2; D perhaps matches TRBD1 (5 bases). This CDR3 has 14 residues. The V gene's germline CDR1 is MGHRA and CDR2 YSYEKL. V dropped 0 bases and J dropped 5 bases, with 10 bases sitting between them. The CDR3 loop is CASSQDRGGYGYTF. CDR3 sequence (DNA): TGCGCCAGCAGCCAAGATCGTGGGGGATATGGCTACACCTTC.

V is TRBV24-1 and J is TRBJ2-2, with D perhaps TRBD1 or TRBD2 (5 bases each). The CDR3 length is 13 residues. The V end was cut by 5 bases, the J end by 5 bases, with 8 bases between. Looked up from germline, CDR1 is KGHDR and CDR2 is SFDVKD. DNA of the CDR3: TGTGCCACCAGTGTTTGGGGGACCGGGGAGCTGTTTTTT. This gives the protein CATSVWGTGELFF.

The chain links TRBV7-8 to TRBJ2-1; 14 positions match TRBD2. CDR1 and CDR2 (germline): SGHVS, FQNEAQ. The CDR3 consists of 15 residues. CDR3 nucleotide sequence: TGTGCTTCCGGGACTAGCGGGGGAACCTACAATGAGCAGTTCTTC. Protein sequence: CASGTSGGTYNEQFF.

The V gene is TRBV5-1, the J gene TRBJ2-3; 8 bases are a match to TRBD2. Germline CDR1 and CDR2: SGHRS and YFSETQ. V gave up 3 bases and J gave up 2 bases; unmatched junction bases: 11. The CDR3 has 17 residues. CDR3 region: CASSSGATSENTDTQYF. The CDR3 coding sequence is TGCGCCAGCAGCTCCGGTGCGACTAGCGAAAACACAGATACGCAGTATTTT.

V and J are TRBV18 and TRBJ1-1; D remains unclear. Germline CDR1 reads KGHSH; CDR2 reads LQKENI. The CDR3 sequence is 14 residues long. V lost 1 base and J 0 bases, leaving 6 bases between the germline ends. The CDR3 nucleotides are TGTGCCAGCTCACCACTGGATATGAACACTGAAGCTTTCTTT. Translation gives CASSPLDMNTEAFF.

V is TRBV27 and J is TRBJ2-1, with TRBD2 identical over 10 bases. Germline CDR1 is MNHEY and CDR2 is SMNVEV (reference sequence). The CDR3 is 15 residues long. With 6 bases clipped from V and 5 bases from J, the junction kept 7 bases outside the gene matches. In DNA form, the CDR3 reads TGTGCCAGCAGACGGACTAGCGGTGAAAACAATGAGCAGTTCTTC. Amino acid sequence: CASRRTSGENNEQFF.

The chain couples TRBV5-1 to TRBJ2-1; D not certain. The CDR3 runs 12 residues. Germline CDR1 is SGHRS and CDR2 is YFSETQ. Trimming pared 0 bases from V and 7 bases from J, leaving 5 bases between. The CDR3 loop reads CASSLGENEQFF. Written as DNA, the CDR3 is TGCGCCAGCAGCTTGGGCGAGAATGAGCAGTTCTTC.

The DNA for the CDR3 is TGTGCCAGCAGTCGTTATGGGGGTGTCGACGAGCAGTACTTC. This codes for CASSRYGGVDEQYF. This chain links TRBV6-5 with TRBJ2-7; D tentatively fits TRBD1 or TRBD2 (5 bases each). The CDR3 consists of 14 residues. V was cut by 5 bases and J by 5 bases, with 16 bases left in between. Germline values: CDR1 MNHEY, CDR2 SVGAGI.

The chain recombines TRBV5-1 with TRBJ2-3; TRBD2 matches 9 bases. This CDR3 has 16 amino acids. Germline values: CDR1 SGHRS, CDR2 YFSETQ. V gave up 0 bases and J gave up 0 bases; unmatched junction bases: 2. The CDR3 nucleotides are TGCGCCAGCAGCTTGGCCCTAGCGGGGAGCACAGATACGCAGTATTTT. Protein: CASSLALAGSTDTQYF.

The gene calls are TRBV6-5 and TRBJ1-1; D ambiguous. The CDR3 length is 15 residues. V was clipped by 8 bases and J by 0 bases, with 16 bases between them. CDR1 is MNHEY, CDR2 SVGAGI, per germline. This CDR3 reads CASVALPYMNTEAFF. CDR3 bases: TGTGCCAGCGTGGCCCTTCCTTATATGAACACTGAAGCTTTCTTT.

The chain is built from TRBV7-9 and TRBJ2-1, with TRBD1 identical over 8 bases. The ends lost 1 base at V and 6 bases at J; junction bases unmatched: 5. The germline V gene encodes CDR1 SEHNR and CDR2 FQNEAQ (reference sequence). The CDR3 runs 15 residues. The CDR3 sequence is CASSLVTGQVNEQFF. CDR3 DNA sequence: TGTGCCAGCAGCTTAGTGACGGGACAGGTCAATGAGCAGTTCTTC.

This clone was counted once. The rearrangement joins TRBV4-1 to TRBJ2-3; 8 nucleotides match TRBD2. The V gene's germline CDR1 is MGHRA and CDR2 YSYEKL. The CDR3 sequence is 14 residues long. The V segment lost 2 bases and the J segment 6 bases; nucleotides outside the gene matches: 4. Here the CDR3 DNA reads TGCGCCAGCAGCCAACGCGGGGGGCCGGATACGCAGTATTTT. Translated: CASSQRGGPDTQYF.

The chain employs TRBV6-5 and TRBJ1-4, with 7 positions matching TRBD1. The V gene's germline CDR1 is MNHEY and CDR2 SVGAGI. The junction had 13 bases not matched to a gene; V was cut back by 10 bases and J by 8 bases. This CDR3 has 14 residues. The CDR3 sequence is CATSPRGFGEKLFF. The CDR3 bases are TGTGCCACCTCACCCAGGGGGTTTGGAGAAAAACTGTTTTTT.

The V call is TRBV12-5, the J call TRBJ1-3; D is perhaps TRBD1 (5 bases). V was trimmed by 0 bases and J by 0 bases, leaving 15 bases between them. The V gene's germline CDR1 is LGHNT and CDR2 FRNRAP. This CDR3 is 18 amino acids long. The CDR3 coding sequence is TGTGCTAGTGGTTTGGTATTAGGTCCCAGGGACTCTGGAAACACCATATATTTT. Translation: CASGLVLGPRDSGNTIYF.

The chain links TRBV11-1 to TRBJ2-3; D is ambiguous. Germline lookup yields CDR1 SGHAT and CDR2 FQDESV (reference sequence). The V gene lost 8 bases and the J gene lost 3 bases, with 12 bases spanning the gap. This CDR3 is built from 13 residues. In DNA form, the CDR3 reads TGTGCCAGCCGACGCGTACTAACAGATACGCAGTATTTT. Its translation: CASRRVLTDTQYF.

The chain employs TRBV6-4 and TRBJ2-7; 13 bases fit TRBD2. The germline CDR1 and CDR2 sequences are MRHNA and SNTAGT. V lost 6 bases to trimming and J lost 3 bases; unmatched junction nucleotides: 8. The CDR3 is 16 residues long. CDR3 nucleotides: TGTGCCAGCAGCGTTTCGGGACTAGCGGGGATCTACGAGCAGTACTTC. Amino acids: CASSVSGLAGIYEQYF.

The rearrangement uses TRBV3-1 (or the pseudogene TRBV3-2) and TRBJ1-3; D is ambiguous. The CDR3 runs to 13 residues. The germline V gene encodes CDR1 LGHDT and CDR2 YNNKEL (reference sequence). V was trimmed by 1 base and J by 7 bases, leaving 8 bases between them. CDR3 amino acids: CASSQGLANTIYF. As DNA, the CDR3 is TGTGCCAGCAGCCAAGGCCTGGCCAACACCATATATTTT.